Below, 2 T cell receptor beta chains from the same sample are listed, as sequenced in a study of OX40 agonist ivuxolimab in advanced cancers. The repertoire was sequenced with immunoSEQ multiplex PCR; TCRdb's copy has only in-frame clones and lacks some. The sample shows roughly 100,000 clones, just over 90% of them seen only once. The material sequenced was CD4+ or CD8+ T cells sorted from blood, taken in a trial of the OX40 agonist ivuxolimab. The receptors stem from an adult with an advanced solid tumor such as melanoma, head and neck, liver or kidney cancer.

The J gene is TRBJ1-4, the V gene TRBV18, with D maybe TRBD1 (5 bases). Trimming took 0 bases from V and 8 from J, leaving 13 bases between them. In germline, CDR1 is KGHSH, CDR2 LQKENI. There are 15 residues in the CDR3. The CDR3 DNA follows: TGTGCCAGCTCACCACCCGGGACCAACTGGGAAAAACTGTTTTTT. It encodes CASSPPGTNWEKLFF.

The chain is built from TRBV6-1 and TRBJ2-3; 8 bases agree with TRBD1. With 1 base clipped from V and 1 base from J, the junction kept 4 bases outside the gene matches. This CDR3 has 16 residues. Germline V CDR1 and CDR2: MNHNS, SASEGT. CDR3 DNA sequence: TGTGCCAGCAGTGAAGGACAGGGGTTGGGCACAGATACGCAGTATTTT. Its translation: CASSEGQGLGTDTQYF.